This TCR beta chain was recorded in a study of blood T cell repertoires in COVID-19. Study summary: Sites across the United States, Italy and Spain contributed samples from acute and convalescent COVID-19.

In the original analysis: It was from reference gene primer amplification that nucleated cell counts were estimated. TCRdb keeps only in-frame clones here, not all; method: immunoSEQ multiplex PCR. V and J calls and clone size follow that table, whereas D and trimming were derived from the DNA. Of approximately 92,000 clones listed, roughly 82% are singletons. Per the germline V gene, CDR1 is LNHDA and CDR2 is SQIVND (reference sequence). Trimming shortened V by 8 bases and J by 0 bases, and 23 bases separated the two germline ends. The CDR3 contains 19 residues. V gene TRBV19 combines with J gene TRBJ2-6; weak D call: TRBD1 (6 bases). The receptor was isolated from an elderly man with acute or convalescent COVID-19. Source material: peripheral blood. The CDR3 DNA sequence: TGTGCCAGTTCGAGGACAGAGCTTCTATTGAGCTCTGGGGCCAACGTCCTGACTTTC. This encodes CASSRTELLLSSGANVLTF. The whole variable domain, remainder taken from reference TRBV19 and TRBJ2-6, is DGGITQSPKYLFRKEGQNVTLSCEQNLNHDAMYWYRQDPGQGLRLIYYSQIVNDFQKGDIAEGYSVSREKKESFPLTVTSAQKNPTAFYLCASSRTELLLSSGANVLTFGAGSRLTVL.